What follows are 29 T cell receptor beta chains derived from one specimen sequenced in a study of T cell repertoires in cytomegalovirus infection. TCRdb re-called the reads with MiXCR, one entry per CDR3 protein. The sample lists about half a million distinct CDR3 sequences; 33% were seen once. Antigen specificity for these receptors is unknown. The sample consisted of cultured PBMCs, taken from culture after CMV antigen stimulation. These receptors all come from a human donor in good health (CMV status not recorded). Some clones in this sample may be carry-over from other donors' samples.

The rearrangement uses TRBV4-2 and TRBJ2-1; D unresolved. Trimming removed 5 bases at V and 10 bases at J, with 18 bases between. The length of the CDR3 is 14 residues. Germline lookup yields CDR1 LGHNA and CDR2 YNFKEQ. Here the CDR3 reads CASSSLRSGGEQFF. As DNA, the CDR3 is TGTGCCAGCAGCTCCCTCCGGTCGGGCGGAGAGCAGTTCTTC.

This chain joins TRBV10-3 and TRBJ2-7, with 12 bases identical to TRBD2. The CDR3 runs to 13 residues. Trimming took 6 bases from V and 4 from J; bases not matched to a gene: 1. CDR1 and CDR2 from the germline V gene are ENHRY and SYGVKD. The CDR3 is CAIRTSGGYEQYF. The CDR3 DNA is TGTGCCATCAGGACTAGCGGGGGTTACGAGCAGTACTTC.

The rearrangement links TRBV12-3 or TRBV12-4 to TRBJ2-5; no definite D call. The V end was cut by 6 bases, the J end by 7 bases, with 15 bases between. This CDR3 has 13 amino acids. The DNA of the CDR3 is TGTGCCAGCAGCTCCAATCCACCAGCGACCCAGTACTTC. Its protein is CASSSNPPATQYF.

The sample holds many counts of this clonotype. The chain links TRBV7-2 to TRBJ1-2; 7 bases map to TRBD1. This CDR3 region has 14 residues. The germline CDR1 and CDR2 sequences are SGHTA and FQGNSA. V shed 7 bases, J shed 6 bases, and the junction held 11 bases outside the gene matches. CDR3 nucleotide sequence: TGTGCCAGCACCCAGCCGACAGGGTTCGATGGCTACACCTTC. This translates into CASTQPTGFDGYTF.

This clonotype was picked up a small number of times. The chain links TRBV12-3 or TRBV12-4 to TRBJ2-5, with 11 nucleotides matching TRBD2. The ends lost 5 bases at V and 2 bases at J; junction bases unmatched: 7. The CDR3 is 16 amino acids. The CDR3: CASSGLAGGLQETQYF. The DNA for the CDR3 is TGTGCCAGCAGTGGACTAGCGGGTGGACTACAAGAGACCCAGTACTTC.

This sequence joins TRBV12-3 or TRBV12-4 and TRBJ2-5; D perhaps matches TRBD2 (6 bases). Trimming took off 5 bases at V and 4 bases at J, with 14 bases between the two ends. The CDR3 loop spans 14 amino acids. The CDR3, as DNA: TGTGCCAGCAGTGTTGGGATGCGGGGAGAGACCCAGTACTTC. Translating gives CASSVGMRGETQYF.

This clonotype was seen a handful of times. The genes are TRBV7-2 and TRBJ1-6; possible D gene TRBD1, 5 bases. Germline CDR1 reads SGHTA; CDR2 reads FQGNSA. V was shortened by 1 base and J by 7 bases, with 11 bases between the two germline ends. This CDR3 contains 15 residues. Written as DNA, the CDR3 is TGTGCCAGCAGCTTAGATAGGGGAGGCAATTCACCCCTCCACTTT. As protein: CASSLDRGGNSPLHF.

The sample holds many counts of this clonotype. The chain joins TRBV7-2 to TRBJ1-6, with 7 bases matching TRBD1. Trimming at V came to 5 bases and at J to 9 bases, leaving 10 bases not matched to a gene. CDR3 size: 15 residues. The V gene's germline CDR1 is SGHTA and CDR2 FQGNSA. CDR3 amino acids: CASSVPRGLGSPLHF. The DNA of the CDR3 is TGTGCCAGCAGCGTCCCCAGGGGGTTGGGTTCACCCCTCCACTTT.

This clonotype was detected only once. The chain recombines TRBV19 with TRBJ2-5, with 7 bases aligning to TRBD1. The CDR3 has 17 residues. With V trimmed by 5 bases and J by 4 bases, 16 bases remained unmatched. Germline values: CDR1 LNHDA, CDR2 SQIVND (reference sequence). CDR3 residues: CASSDNPGQTVGETQYF. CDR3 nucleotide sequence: TGTGCCAGTAGTGATAATCCGGGACAGACGGTCGGAGAGACCCAGTACTTC.

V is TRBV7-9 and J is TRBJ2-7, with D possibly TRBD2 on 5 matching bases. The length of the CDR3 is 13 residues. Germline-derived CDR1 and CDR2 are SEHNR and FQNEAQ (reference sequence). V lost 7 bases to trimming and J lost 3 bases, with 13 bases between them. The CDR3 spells CASTLTGNYEQYF. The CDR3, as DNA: TGTGCCAGCACTCTCACCGGGAACTACGAGCAGTACTTC.

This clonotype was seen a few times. In nucleotides, the CDR3 is TGTGCCAGCAGCTTGGTCCCGGGACAAAATCAGCCCCAGCATTTT. As protein: CASSLVPGQNQPQHF. The J gene is TRBJ1-5, the V gene TRBV5-5; maybe TRBD1 (6 bases). CDR1 and CDR2 (germline): SGHKS, YYEKEE (reference sequence). The CDR3 runs 15 residues. Between the trimmed V and J ends, which lost 0 bases and 4 bases, there was a span of 11 bases.

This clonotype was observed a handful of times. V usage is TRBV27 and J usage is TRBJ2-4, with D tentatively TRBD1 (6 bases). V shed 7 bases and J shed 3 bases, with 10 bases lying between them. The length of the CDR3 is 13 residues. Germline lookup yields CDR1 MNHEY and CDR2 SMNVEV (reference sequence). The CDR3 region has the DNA TGTGCCAGCATCAACAGGGTCAAAAACATTCAGTACTTC. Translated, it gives CASINRVKNIQYF.

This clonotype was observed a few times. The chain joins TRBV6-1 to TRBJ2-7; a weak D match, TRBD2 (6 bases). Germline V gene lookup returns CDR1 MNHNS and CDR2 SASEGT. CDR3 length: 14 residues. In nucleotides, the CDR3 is TGTGCGTCAAAAAGCGGGCCCCCGGGCTACGAGCAGTACGTC. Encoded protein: CASKSGPPGYEQYV.

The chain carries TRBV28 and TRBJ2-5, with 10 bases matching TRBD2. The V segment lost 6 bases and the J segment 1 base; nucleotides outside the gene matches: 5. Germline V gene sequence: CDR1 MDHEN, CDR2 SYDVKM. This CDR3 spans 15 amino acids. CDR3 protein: CASSSTSGSQETQYF. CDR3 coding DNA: TGTGCCAGCAGCTCGACTAGCGGGTCCCAAGAGACCCAGTACTTC.

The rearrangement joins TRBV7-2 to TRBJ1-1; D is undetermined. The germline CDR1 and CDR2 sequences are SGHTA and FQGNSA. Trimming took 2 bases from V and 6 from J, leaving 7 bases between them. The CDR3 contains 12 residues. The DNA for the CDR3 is TGTGCCAGCAGCTTATACAGCCCTGAAGCTTTCTTT. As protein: CASSLYSPEAFF.

CDR3 sequence reads: CASSPAAGQYYNEQFF. The CDR3 DNA is TGTGCCAGCAGCCCAGCCGCTGGACAGTACTACAATGAGCAGTTCTTC. V is TRBV12-3 or TRBV12-4 and J is TRBJ2-1, with D possibly TRBD1 on 6 matching bases. This CDR3 is 16 amino acids long. V was trimmed by 6 bases and J by 3 bases, leaving 18 bases between them.

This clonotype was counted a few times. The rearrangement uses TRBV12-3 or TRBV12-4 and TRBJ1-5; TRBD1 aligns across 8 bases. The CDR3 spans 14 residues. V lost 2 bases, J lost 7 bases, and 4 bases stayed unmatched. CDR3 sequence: CASSLTTGAQPQHF. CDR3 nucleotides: TGTGCCAGCAGTTTAACGACAGGGGCGCAGCCCCAGCATTTT.

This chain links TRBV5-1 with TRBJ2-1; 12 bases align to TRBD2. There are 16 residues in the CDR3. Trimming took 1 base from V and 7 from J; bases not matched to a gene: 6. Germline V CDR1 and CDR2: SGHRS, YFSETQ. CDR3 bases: TGCGCCAGCAGCTTGAGCCTAGCGGGAGGGCAGAATGAGCAGTTCTTC. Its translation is CASSLSLAGGQNEQFF.

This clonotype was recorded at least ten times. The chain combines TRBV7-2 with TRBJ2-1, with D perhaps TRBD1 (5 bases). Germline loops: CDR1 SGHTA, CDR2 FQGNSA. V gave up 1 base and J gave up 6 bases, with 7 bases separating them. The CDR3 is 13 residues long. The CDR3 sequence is CASSLGQPNEQFF. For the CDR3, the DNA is TGTGCCAGCAGCTTAGGACAGCCCAATGAGCAGTTCTTC.

The chain's CDR3 is CASSQSPTGISYEQYF. CDR3 in DNA: TGTGCCAGCAGCCAATCCCCGACAGGGATCTCCTACGAGCAGTACTTC. The chain employs TRBV3-1 and TRBJ2-7, with 7 positions matching TRBD1. With V trimmed by 2 bases and J by 0 bases, 7 bases remained unmatched. Germline values: CDR1 LGHDT, CDR2 YNNKEL (reference sequence). The CDR3 extends over 16 amino acids.

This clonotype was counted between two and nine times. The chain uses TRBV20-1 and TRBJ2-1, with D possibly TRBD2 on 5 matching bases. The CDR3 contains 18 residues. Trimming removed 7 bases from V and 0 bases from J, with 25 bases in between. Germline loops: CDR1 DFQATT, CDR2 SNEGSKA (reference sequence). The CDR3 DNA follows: TGCAGTGTGAAGTCGGGTGGGAGTAACACTTACTCCTACAATGAGCAGTTCTTC. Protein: CSVKSGGSNTYSYNEQFF.

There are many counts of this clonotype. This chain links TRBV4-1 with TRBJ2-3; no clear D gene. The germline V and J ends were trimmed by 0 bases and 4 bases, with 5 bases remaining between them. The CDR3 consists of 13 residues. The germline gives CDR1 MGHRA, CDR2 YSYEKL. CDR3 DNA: TGCGCCAGCAGCCAAGATTCGCCAGATACGCAGTATTTT. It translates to CASSQDSPDTQYF.

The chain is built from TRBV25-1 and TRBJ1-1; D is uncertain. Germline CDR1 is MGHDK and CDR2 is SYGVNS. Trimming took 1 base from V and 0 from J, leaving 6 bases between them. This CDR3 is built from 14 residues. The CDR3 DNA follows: TGTGCCAGCAGTGAATCGAATATGAACACTGAAGCTTTCTTT. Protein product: CASSESNMNTEAFF.

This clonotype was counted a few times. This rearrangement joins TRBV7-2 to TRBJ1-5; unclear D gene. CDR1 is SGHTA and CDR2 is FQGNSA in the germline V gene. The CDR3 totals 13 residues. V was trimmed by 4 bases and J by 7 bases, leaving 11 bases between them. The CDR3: CASSYRGQQPQHF. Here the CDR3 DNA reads TGTGCCAGCAGCTATCGAGGGCAACAGCCCCAGCATTTT.

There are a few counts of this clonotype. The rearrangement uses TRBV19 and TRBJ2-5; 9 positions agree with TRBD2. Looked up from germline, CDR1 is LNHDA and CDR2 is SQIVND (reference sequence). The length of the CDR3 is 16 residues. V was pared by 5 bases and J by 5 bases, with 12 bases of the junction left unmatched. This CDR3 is CASSRRLADFPETQYF. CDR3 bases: TGTGCCAGTAGTCGACGACTAGCGGATTTCCCGGAGACCCAGTACTTC.

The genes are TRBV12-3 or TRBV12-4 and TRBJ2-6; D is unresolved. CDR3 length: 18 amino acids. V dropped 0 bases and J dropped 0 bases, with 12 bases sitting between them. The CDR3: CASSLAPPEFSGANVLTF. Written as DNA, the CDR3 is TGTGCCAGCAGTTTAGCCCCGCCTGAGTTCTCTGGGGCCAACGTCCTGACTTTC.

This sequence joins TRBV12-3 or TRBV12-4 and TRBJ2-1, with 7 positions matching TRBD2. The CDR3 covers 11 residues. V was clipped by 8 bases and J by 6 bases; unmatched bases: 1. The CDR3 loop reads CASRLANEQFF. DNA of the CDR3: TGTGCCAGCCGACTAGCCAATGAGCAGTTCTTC.

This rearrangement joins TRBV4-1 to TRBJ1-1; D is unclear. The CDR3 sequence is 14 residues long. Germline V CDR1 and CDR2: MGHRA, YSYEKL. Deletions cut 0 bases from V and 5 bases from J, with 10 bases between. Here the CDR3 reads CASSQDRLGTEAFF. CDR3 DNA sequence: TGCGCCAGCAGCCAAGATAGACTGGGGACTGAAGCTTTCTTT.

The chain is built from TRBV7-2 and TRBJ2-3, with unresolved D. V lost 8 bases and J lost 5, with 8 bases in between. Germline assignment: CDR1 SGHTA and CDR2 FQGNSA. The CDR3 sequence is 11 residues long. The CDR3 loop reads CASGSVDTQYF. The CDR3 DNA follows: TGTGCCAGCGGCTCAGTAGATACGCAGTATTTT. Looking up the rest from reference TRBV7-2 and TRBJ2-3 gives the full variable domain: GAGVSQSPSNKVTEKGKDVELRCDPISGHTALYWYRQSLGQGLEFLIYFQGNSAPDKSGLPSDRFSAERTGGSVSTLTIQRTQQEDSAVYLCASGSVDTQYFGPGTRLTVL.